This TCR beta chain comes out of a study of cytomegalovirus exposure and HLA in healthy donors. Regarding the study as a whole: TCR beta chain V- and J-gene trimming was linked, in a later analysis, to a missense variant in DCLRE1C.

Germline assignment: CDR1 SGHRS and CDR2 YFSETQ. The ends lost 4 bases at V and 4 bases at J; junction bases unmatched: 6. The CDR3 length is 16 residues. PCR amplification relied on 60 Vbeta primers (plus 13 Jbeta primers). The table came from immunoSEQ multiplex PCR; TCRdb's copy has only in-frame clones and leaves some out. This table has 150,000 or so clones, more than 75% appearing once. Comment on this clone: Antigen: not known.

The source material was PBMCs. The TCR originated in a woman aged 40 to 50 in good health and CMV-seropositive. The chain joins TRBV5-1 to TRBJ2-3, with TRBD2 matching 13 bases. CDR3: CASSNGLAGVADTQYF. CDR3 sequence (DNA): TGCGCCAGCAGCAACGGACTAGCGGGAGTCGCAGATACGCAGTATTTT.